This T cell receptor (beta chain) stems from a study of blood T cell repertoires in COVID-19. People in the exposed group encountered a COVID-19 case within 2 weeks before entering the study. CDR1 is LNHNV and CDR2 is YYDKDF in the germline V gene (reference sequence). The J segment lost 7 bases and the V segment lost 2 bases, leaving 8 bases of the junction unmatched. The CDR3 is made up of 15 amino acids. Per the original data handling: Using reference gene primer amplification, nucleated cell counts were estimated. Clones were read by immunoSEQ multiplex PCR, and TCRdb kept only the in-frame ones, dropping some. D and trimming come from the DNA, and the V and J calls and clone size come from that table. The sample has around 340,000 clones; around nine tenths are singletons. The table lists this clone with a few counts.

The specimen was PBMCs or T cells enriched from blood (not recorded which). The rearrangement joins TRBV15 to TRBJ1-2; the match to TRBD1 covers 9 bases. The sequence was obtained from a woman in her 30s who had been exposed to COVID-19. As DNA, the CDR3 is TGTGCCACCAGCAGACCCGGGACAGGGATTGGTGGCTACACCTTC. This gives the protein CATSRPGTGIGGYTF.